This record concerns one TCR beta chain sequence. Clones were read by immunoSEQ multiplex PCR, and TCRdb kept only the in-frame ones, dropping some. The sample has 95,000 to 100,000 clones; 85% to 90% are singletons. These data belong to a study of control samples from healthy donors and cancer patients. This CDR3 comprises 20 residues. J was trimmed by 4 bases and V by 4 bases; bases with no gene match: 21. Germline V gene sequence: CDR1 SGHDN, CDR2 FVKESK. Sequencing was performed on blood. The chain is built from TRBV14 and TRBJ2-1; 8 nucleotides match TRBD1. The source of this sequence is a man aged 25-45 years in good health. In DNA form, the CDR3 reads TGTGCCAGCAGCCCTGACTGGGTTTCAGTTGTCAGGGGGCTTTACAATGAGCAGTTCTTC. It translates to CASSPDWVSVVRGLYNEQFF.